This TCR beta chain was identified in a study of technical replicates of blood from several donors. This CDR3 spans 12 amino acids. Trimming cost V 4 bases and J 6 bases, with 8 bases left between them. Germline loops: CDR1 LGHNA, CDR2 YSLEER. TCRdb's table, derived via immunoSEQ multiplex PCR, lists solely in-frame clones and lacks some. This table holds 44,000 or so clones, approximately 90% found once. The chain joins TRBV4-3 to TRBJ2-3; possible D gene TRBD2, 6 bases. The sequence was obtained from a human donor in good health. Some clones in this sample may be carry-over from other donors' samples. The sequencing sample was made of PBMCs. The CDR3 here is CASSPAGDTQYF. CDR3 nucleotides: TGCGCCAGCAGCCCCGCGGGGGATACGCAGTATTTT.